This T cell receptor (beta chain) was sequenced in a study of blood T cell repertoires in COVID-19. Study in general: Sources were T cells, B-cell-depleted T cells, or PBMCs; the material itself was cDNA or gDNA.

Original analysis: How many nucleated cells were present was estimated from reference gene primer amplification. Profiled with immunoSEQ multiplex PCR; TCRdb holds only in-frame clones, not every one. V and J calls and clone size are those listed in that table; D and trimming were worked out from the DNA. Of 87,000 or so clones in the sample, 70% to 90% were seen once. Enrolled during active infection, Seattle patients were then followed longitudinally. This CDR3 has 13 amino acids. Trimming cost V 3 bases and J 5 bases, with 8 bases left between them. From germline, CDR1 is KGHSH and CDR2 LQKENI. The material sequenced was peripheral blood. The TCR originated in a woman at least 80 years old with COVID-19, enrolled during active disease. This chain connects TRBV18 to TRBJ2-1; D is possibly TRBD1 (5 bases). The CDR3 protein is CASSPQDNNEQFF. Here the CDR3 DNA reads TGTGCCAGCTCACCGCAGGACAACAATGAGCAGTTCTTC.